The next 30 T cell receptor beta chains were all read from a single sample in a study of CD4 and CD8 cells across lung adenocarcinoma regions. TCRdb independently ran MiXCR on the PCR reads; one entry per CDR3 protein. The table has 16,000 or so distinct CDR3 sequences, approximately 50% seen once; the top ten hold around a third. The sample comprised CD8+ T cells from the center of a lung tumor. These receptors all stem from a female donor with lung adenocarcinoma. The CD4 and CD8 labels of this study may be unreliable.

In regard to this clonotype: One end of the junction does not line up with germline, which may come from a read error. V gene TRBV6-1 combines with J gene TRBJ2-5; 7 nucleotides line up with TRBD2. The CDR3 extends over 14 amino acids. Looked up from germline, CDR1 is MNHNS and CDR2 is SASEGT. The CDR3 DNA reads as TGTGCGGGGAGTGGGGGGGGGGACGCAGAGACGCAGTACTTT. The encoded protein is CAGSGGGDAETQYF.

Points on this clonotype: A junction end diverges from the germline sequence, so it may reflect a read error. The chain employs TRBV6-1 and TRBJ2-3, with no clear D. CDR3 length equals 14 residues. The V gene's germline CDR1 is MNHNS and CDR2 SASEGT. The CDR3 DNA reads as TGTGCCAGCTCGGCGCTGTTAGCCAAAGATATGCAGTACTTT. Translated: CASSALLAKDMQYF.

The chain has TRBV27 and TRBJ2-3; the D gene could be TRBD1 or TRBD2 (6 bases each). The J call could be wrong; TRBJ2-5 is a better fit for the DNA end. The CDR3 loop spans 16 amino acids. Germline CDR1 and CDR2: MNHEY and SMNVEV (reference sequence). The CDR3 loop reads CASGGLGGKSPDTQYF. The CDR3 DNA follows: TGTGCCAGCGGGGGTCTCGGGGGCAAGAGCCCAGATACCCAGTACTTC.

By share of the sample, this clonotype is medium-sized. The rearrangement links TRBV7-6 to TRBJ2-5; unclear D gene. V was trimmed by 1 base and J by 3 bases, leaving 6 bases between them. Germline values: CDR1 SGHVS, CDR2 FNYEAQ. CDR3 size: 13 residues. DNA for the CDR3: TGTGCCAGCAGCTTAGGGGTGGAAGAGACCCAGTACTTC. Encoded protein: CASSLGVEETQYF. The full variable domain, completed using reference TRBV7-6 and TRBJ2-5, is GAGVSQSPRYKVTKRGQDVALRCDPISGHVSLYWYRQALGQGPEFLTYFNYEAQQDKSGLPNDRFSAERPEGSISTLTIQRTEQRDSAMYRCASSLGVEETQYFGPGTRLLVL.

V usage is TRBV6-2 or TRBV6-3 and J usage is TRBJ2-5; the match to TRBD1 covers 10 bases. The J call is uncertain, as TRBJ2-3 better fits the DNA end. CDR3 length: 18 residues. CDR1 MNHEY and CDR2 SVGEGT come from the germline V gene. In DNA form, the CDR3 reads TGTGCCAGCACCGACAGGGGGCTAGGGGGGGGGGGCCAAGAGACGCAGTATTTT. The encoded protein is CASTDRGLGGGGQETQYF.

This clonotype was counted ten times or more. The genes are TRBV11-3 and TRBJ2-1, with a weak D call TRBD1 (6 bases). This CDR3 contains 18 residues. Trimming cost V 1 base and J 0 bases, with 16 bases left between them. The germline V gene has CDR1 SGHNT and CDR2 YENEEA. Here the CDR3 DNA reads TGTGCCAGCAGCTTAGGCCCGGGGACACGGAGCTCCTACAATGAGCAGTTCTTC. Translated: CASSLGPGTRSSYNEQFF.

The rearrangement uses TRBV10-2 and TRBJ2-4; no definite D call. CDR3 length: 11 residues. Germline CDR1 and CDR2: WSHSY and SAAADI. In DNA, the CDR3 is TGCGCTTCTTTTACGACAAATACTCAGTACTTC. Its translation: CASFTTNTQYF.

The chain combines TRBV6-1 with TRBJ2-4; D is tentatively TRBD1 or TRBD2 (5 bases each). The V end was cut by 4 bases, the J end by 0 bases, with 13 bases between. CDR1 and CDR2 (germline): MNHNS, SASEGT. The CDR3 is 16 amino acids. In nucleotides, the CDR3 is TGTGCCAGCAGTGCTACGGGGCAGTCAGCCAAAAACATTCAGTACTTC. Translated: CASSATGQSAKNIQYF.

The J gene is TRBJ1-1, the V gene TRBV10-2; TRBD1 matches at 7 bases. Germline V gives CDR1 WSHSY, CDR2 SAAADI. Germline trimming cut 8 bases from V and 1 base from J; bases unmatched to any gene: 1. This CDR3 region has 12 residues. This CDR3 is CASRTGNTEAFF. The CDR3 bases are TGCGCCAGCCGGACAGGGAACACTGAAGCTTTCTTT.

There are a few counts of this clonotype. The chain employs TRBV6-5 and TRBJ2-1, with TRBD1 matching over 8 bases. Germline CDR1 is MNHEY and CDR2 is SVGAGI. There are 13 residues in the CDR3. The junction had 3 bases not matched to a gene; V was cut back by 5 bases and J by 6 bases. CDR3 bases: TGTGCCAGCAGTATCGACAGGGGCAATGAGCAGTTCTTC. It specifies CASSIDRGNEQFF.

This clonotype was seen repeatedly, ten times or more. The chain carries TRBV6-5 and TRBJ2-7, with TRBD2 matching 8 bases. Germline trimming cut 4 bases from V and 2 bases from J; bases unmatched to any gene: 7. The germline V gene encodes CDR1 MNHEY and CDR2 SVGAGI. This CDR3 has 15 residues. The CDR3 sequence is CASSLGLEGTYEQYF. The CDR3 bases are TGTGCCAGCAGTTTGGGACTAGAGGGTACCTACGAGCAGTACTTC.

This clonotype was picked up a small number of times. The genes are TRBV6-1 and TRBJ2-5, with 11 nucleotides matching TRBD2. Per the germline V gene, CDR1 is MNHNS and CDR2 is SASEGT. The CDR3 extends over 14 amino acids. Unmatched junction bases numbered 8, after V lost 3 bases and J lost 11 bases. CDR3 residues: CASSEVAGGLEQYF. The CDR3 DNA is TGTGCCAGCAGTGAGGTAGCGGGAGGGCTTGAGCAGTACTTC.

At least ten counts were recorded for this clonotype. V is TRBV6-1 and J is TRBJ2-7, with D possibly called TRBD1 or TRBD2 (5 bases each). V was pared by 3 bases and J by 1 base, with 13 bases between. The CDR3 spans 15 residues. Germline CDR1 reads MNHNS; CDR2 reads SASEGT. In nucleotides, the CDR3 is TGTGCCAGCAGTGAGTACGGGACGGTATCCTACGAGCAGTACTTC. Translation gives CASSEYGTVSYEQYF.

A few counts support this clonotype. CDR3 nucleotide sequence: TGTGCCAGCAGCCCCAGGGGGCCCCCGGAGACCCAGTACTTC. Translated, it gives CASSPRGPPETQYF. The chain uses TRBV6-1 and TRBJ2-5, with TRBD1 identical over 8 bases. The CDR3 extends over 14 amino acids. Germline CDR1 MNHNS, CDR2 SASEGT. V shed 6 bases and J 5 bases; nucleotides not matched to a gene: 8.

Comment on this clonotype: At one of its ends the junction is not consistent with the germline gene, which may arise from a read error. The chain carries TRBV6-1 and TRBJ2-5; D is unclear. The CDR3 has 16 amino acids. Germline values: CDR1 MNHNS, CDR2 SASEGT. CDR3 coding DNA: TGTGCCAGCAGGGGTATCGGGCACCCAGCCCCAGAGACGCAGTACTTT. Translated, it gives CASRGIGHPAPETQYF.

This clonotype is medium-sized in the sample. The V gene is TRBV6-5, the J gene TRBJ1-6; tentative D call: TRBD1 (5 bases). Germline CDR1 reads MNHEY; CDR2 reads SVGAGI. This CDR3 region has 16 residues. V dropped 2 bases and J dropped 7 bases, with 15 bases sitting between them. The CDR3 sequence: CASSYVAGLDNSPLHF. The DNA of the CDR3 is TGTGCCAGCAGTTACGTTGCAGGGCTGGACAATTCACCCCTCCACTTT.

This chain links TRBV24-1 with TRBJ2-1, with D unresolved. Trimming took 1 base from V and 7 from J, leaving 10 bases between them. Germline CDR1 is KGHDR and CDR2 is SFDVKD. The CDR3 extends over 14 amino acids. The CDR3 nucleotides read TGTGCCACCAGTGATTTCCGACGAAAAAATGAGCAGTTCTTC. It is translated as CATSDFRRKNEQFF.

With respect to this clonotype: One junction end disagrees with the germline gene, perhaps due to a read error. The genes are TRBV10-3 and TRBJ2-4, with D perhaps TRBD2 (5 bases). This CDR3 is 14 amino acids long. In germline, CDR1 is ENHRY, CDR2 SYGVKD. The CDR3 loop is CRSPGRGAKDMQYF. Here the CDR3 DNA reads TGCCGCAGCCCGGGGAGAGGAGCCAAAGACATGCAGTACTTC.

This clonotype was counted between two and nine times. The rearrangement uses TRBV6-1 and TRBJ2-6; D gene uncertain. Germline lookup yields CDR1 MNHNS and CDR2 SASEGT. CDR3 length: 15 residues. V dropped 8 bases and J dropped 1 base, with 12 bases sitting between them. CDR3 sequence reads: CASGLVASGANVLTF. In DNA, the CDR3 is TGTGCCAGCGGGCTAGTCGCTTCTGGGGCCAACGTCCTGACTTTC.

This chain joins TRBV6-4 and TRBJ2-4; D unclear. Gene TRBJ2-7 matches the end of the DNA better, so the J call may be wrong. The CDR3 consists of 15 residues. CDR1 MRHNA and CDR2 SNTAGT come from the germline V gene. Here the CDR3 reads CASSDSRHSNYEQYF. CDR3 coding DNA: TGTGCCAGCAGTGACTCTCGACACAGTAATTACGAGCAGTACTTC.

The rearrangement uses TRBV30 and TRBJ1-1, with a weak D call TRBD1 (5 bases). Germline V gene lookup returns CDR1 GTSNPN and CDR2 SVGIG (reference sequence). This CDR3 is 13 amino acids long. Trimming shortened V by 2 bases and J by 1 base, and 8 bases separated the two germline ends. The CDR3 DNA reads as TGTGCCTGGAGTCGACAGACGAACACTGAAGCTTTCTTT. This encodes CAWSRQTNTEAFF.

The V call is TRBV6-1, the J call TRBJ2-1; TRBD2 matches 12 bases. Germline CDR1 is MNHNS and CDR2 is SASEGT. V gave up 5 bases and J gave up 6 bases; unmatched junction bases: 5. The CDR3 runs to 15 residues. The CDR3 DNA is TGTGCCAGCAGTCTAGCGGGAGGGGGGGTCAATGAGCAGTTCTTC. It specifies CASSLAGGGVNEQFF.

V gene TRBV6-1 combines with J gene TRBJ2-5; the D call may be TRBD1 or TRBD2 (6 bases each). Trimming took off 9 bases at V and 0 bases at J, with 14 bases between the two ends. Germline V gives CDR1 MNHNS, CDR2 SASEGT. The CDR3 has 14 residues. Here the CDR3 reads CARLGGRDQETQYF. In DNA form, the CDR3 reads TGTGCCAGGCTCGGGGGCCGTGACCAAGAGACCCAGTACTTC.

This clonotype has only a few counts. The chain links TRBV10-2 to TRBJ2-6, with TRBD1 matching over 10 bases. This CDR3 is 17 amino acids long. Germline CDR1 reads WSHSY; CDR2 reads SAAADI. V gave up 6 bases and J gave up 0 bases; unmatched junction bases: 5. CDR3 nucleotides: TGCGCCAGCAGACCCGGGACAGGGGTCTCTGGGGCCAACGTCCTGACTTTC. This gives the protein CASRPGTGVSGANVLTF.

The DNA of the CDR3 is TGTGCCAGCAGTTATGGCAGGGCGGGGGATACGCAGTATTTT. Amino acids: CASSYGRAGDTQYF. This sequence joins TRBV6-5 and TRBJ2-3; the D gene is possibly TRBD2 (6 bases). The CDR3 is 14 amino acids. Germline CDR1 reads MNHEY; CDR2 reads SVGAGI. Trimming removed 3 bases from V and 6 bases from J, with 13 bases in between.

The chain has TRBV6-1 and TRBJ2-2, with 7 bases lining up with TRBD1. The end of the DNA is better explained by TRBJ2-3, so the J call may be wrong. Germline V CDR1 and CDR2: MNHNS, SASEGT. The CDR3 runs to 14 residues. The CDR3 spells CASKETGITGTQYF. CDR3 nucleotides: TGTGCCAGCAAAGAGACAGGGATTACCGGGACGCAGTATTTT.

About this clonotype: An end of the junction does not agree with germline; a read error may underlie this. The chain recombines TRBV10-1 with TRBJ2-4, with D perhaps TRBD1 or TRBD2 (5 bases each). Germline CDR1 and CDR2: WNHNN and SYGVQD (reference sequence). This CDR3 is built from 14 residues. The CDR3 sequence: CGGTGLSGKNTQYF. In DNA form, the CDR3 reads TGCGGCGGCACGGGGCTGAGTGGCAAAAACACTCAGTACTTC.

The CDR3 sequence: CASRGLGGKDTDTQYF. Here the CDR3 DNA reads TGTGCCAGCAGGGGTCTAGGGGGGAAGGACACAGATACCCAGTACTTC. This chain links TRBV27 with TRBJ2-5; D could derive from TRBD1 or TRBD2 (6 bases each). This CDR3 has 16 amino acids. Trimming cost V 6 bases and J 8 bases, with 25 bases left between them. Looked up from germline, CDR1 is MNHEY and CDR2 is SMNVEV (reference sequence).

By share, this clonotype counts as medium-sized. This rearrangement joins TRBV10-2 to TRBJ2-2, with 13 bases fitting TRBD2. CDR1 is WSHSY and CDR2 is SAAADI in the germline V gene. There are 16 residues in the CDR3. Trimming removed 7 bases from V and 4 bases from J; junction bases left unmatched: 6. The CDR3: CASKLAGGLVTGELFF. In DNA form, the CDR3 reads TGCGCCAGCAAACTAGCGGGGGGGCTCGTCACCGGGGAGCTGTTTTTT.

The rearrangement uses TRBV2 and TRBJ2-3, with 9 bases identical to TRBD1. The J segment lost 9 bases and the V segment lost 5 bases, leaving 21 bases of the junction unmatched. The CDR3 runs 18 residues. CDR1 and CDR2 (germline): SNHLY, FYNNEI. This CDR3 is CASSKPAWGDRAVETQYF. The CDR3 coding sequence is TGTGCCAGCAGTAAACCCGCTTGGGGGGACAGGGCGGTTGAAACGCAGTATTTT.